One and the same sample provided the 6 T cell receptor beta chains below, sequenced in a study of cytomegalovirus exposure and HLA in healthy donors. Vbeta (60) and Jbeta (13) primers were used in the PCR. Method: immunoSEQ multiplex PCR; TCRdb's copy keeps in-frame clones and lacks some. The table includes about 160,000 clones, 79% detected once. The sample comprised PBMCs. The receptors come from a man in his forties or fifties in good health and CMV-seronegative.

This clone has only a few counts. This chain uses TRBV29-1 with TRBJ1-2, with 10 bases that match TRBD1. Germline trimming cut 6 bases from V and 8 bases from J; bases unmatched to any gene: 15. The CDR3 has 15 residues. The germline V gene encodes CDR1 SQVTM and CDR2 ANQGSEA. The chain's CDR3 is CSVAGQGGPVEGYTF. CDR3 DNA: TGCAGCGTCGCTGGACAGGGGGGTCCCGTTGAGGGCTACACCTTC.

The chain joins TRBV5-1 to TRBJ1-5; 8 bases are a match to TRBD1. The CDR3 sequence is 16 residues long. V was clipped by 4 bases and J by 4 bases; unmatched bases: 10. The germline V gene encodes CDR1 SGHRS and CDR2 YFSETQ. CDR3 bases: TGCGCCAGCAGCGTATACCCACAGGGGGGGAATCAGCCCCAGCATTTT. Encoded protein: CASSVYPQGGNQPQHF.

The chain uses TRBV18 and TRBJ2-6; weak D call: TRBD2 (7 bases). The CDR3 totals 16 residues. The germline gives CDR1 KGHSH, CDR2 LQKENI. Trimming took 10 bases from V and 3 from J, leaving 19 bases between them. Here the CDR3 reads CATKRSGGHGANVLTF. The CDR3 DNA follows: TGTGCCACCAAGAGATCCGGGGGGCATGGGGCCAACGTCCTGACTTTC.

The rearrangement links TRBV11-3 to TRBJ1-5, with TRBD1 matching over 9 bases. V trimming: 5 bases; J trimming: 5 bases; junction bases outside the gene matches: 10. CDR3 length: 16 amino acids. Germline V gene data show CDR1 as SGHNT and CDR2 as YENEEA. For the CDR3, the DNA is TGTGCCAGCAGCCAGGGTACAGGGGGCGCTTATCAGCCCCAGCATTTT. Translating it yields CASSQGTGGAYQPQHF.

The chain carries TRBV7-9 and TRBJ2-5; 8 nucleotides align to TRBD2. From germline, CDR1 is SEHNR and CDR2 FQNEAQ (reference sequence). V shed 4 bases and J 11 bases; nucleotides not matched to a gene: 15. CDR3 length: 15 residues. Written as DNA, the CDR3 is TGTGCCAGCAGCTCACCTAGCGGGCCCTCTAAGGAGCAGTACTTC. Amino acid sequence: CASSSPSGPSKEQYF. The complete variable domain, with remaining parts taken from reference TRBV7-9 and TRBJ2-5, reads DTGVSQNPRHKITKRGQNVTFRCDPISEHNRLYWYRQTLGQGPEFLTYFQNEAQLEKSRLLSDRFSAERPKGSFSTLEIQRTEQGDSAMYLCASSSPSGPSKEQYFGPGTRLLVL.

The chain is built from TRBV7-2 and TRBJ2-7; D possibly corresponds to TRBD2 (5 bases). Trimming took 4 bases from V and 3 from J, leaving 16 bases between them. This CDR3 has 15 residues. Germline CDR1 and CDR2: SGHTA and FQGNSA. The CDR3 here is CASSSNPPGIYEQYF. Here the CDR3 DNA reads TGTGCCAGCAGCTCAAACCCCCCGGGGATCTACGAGCAGTACTTC.